The 14 T cell receptor beta chains below come from one sample, sequenced in a study of blood T cell repertoires in COVID-19. TCRdb's copy holds only in-frame clones and misses some; the assay was immunoSEQ multiplex PCR. The table has under 80,000 clones, roughly 82% seen once. Sequences were obtained from peripheral blood. The receptors originated from a man in his forties or fifties with acute or convalescent COVID-19.

V and J are TRBV9 and TRBJ1-1, with D possibly matching TRBD1 (5 bases). The CDR3 sequence is 14 residues long. V dropped 4 bases and J dropped 4 bases, with 14 bases sitting between them. Germline V gene sequence: CDR1 SGDLS, CDR2 YYNGEE. CDR3 amino acids: CASSQTQGFTEAFF. The CDR3 nucleotides read TGTGCCAGCAGCCAAACCCAGGGATTCACTGAAGCTTTCTTT.

This clone has a handful of counts. The chain couples TRBV19 to TRBJ2-6; D is uncertain. Germline assignment: CDR1 LNHDA and CDR2 SQIVND (reference sequence). CDR3 length equals 15 residues. Between the trimmed V and J ends, which lost 7 bases and 0 bases, there was a span of 10 bases. CDR3 region: CASIPRSSGANVLTF. Written as DNA, the CDR3 is TGTGCCAGTATTCCCCGGAGCTCTGGGGCCAACGTCCTGACTTTC.

The rearrangement joins TRBV5-8 to TRBJ2-3, with D perhaps TRBD1 (6 bases). Germline CDR1 is SGHTS and CDR2 is YDEGEE. The V gene lost 1 base and the J gene lost 3 bases, with 12 bases spanning the gap. The CDR3 extends over 15 amino acids. The CDR3 DNA sequence: TGTGCCAGCAGCTTGAGGCCCAGGGGAACAGATACGCAGTATTTT. This codes for CASSLRPRGTDTQYF.

The rearrangement uses TRBV1 and TRBJ2-1; the D segment call TRBD2 is taken from the table without a DNA check. TRBV1 constitutes a pseudogene. This CDR3 region has 20 residues. The CDR3 protein is CTSSQDLRRSGGPLYNEQFF. The CDR3 nucleotides read TGCACCAGCAGCCAAGATCTCCGCCGGAGCGGGGGCCCCCTCTACAATGAGCAGTTCTTC.

The chain uses TRBV11-2 and TRBJ2-5, with 9 nucleotides matching TRBD2. The CDR3 runs 16 residues. V was pared by 5 bases and J by 3 bases, with 10 bases of the junction left unmatched. Germline values: CDR1 SGHAT, CDR2 FQNNGV. The DNA of the CDR3 is TGTGCCAGCAGCCTTCTGGCGGGGGGGCCGGAAGAGACCCAGTACTTC. This encodes CASSLLAGGPEETQYF.

CDR3 nucleotides: TGTGCCAGCAGTGACTCGCCGGGACAGGGCAATGAGCAGTTCTTC. This sequence encodes CASSDSPGQGNEQFF. The V call is TRBV6-4, the J call TRBJ2-1; 9 bases are a match to TRBD1. The ends lost 0 bases at V and 6 bases at J; junction bases unmatched: 3. The CDR3 is 15 residues long. Germline CDR1 MRHNA, CDR2 SNTAGT.

This clone appeared a few times. The gene calls are TRBV11-1 and TRBJ1-4, with D unresolved. Trimming stripped 2 bases from V and 3 bases from J, with 7 bases between. CDR3 length: 14 residues. Germline V gives CDR1 SGHAT, CDR2 FQDESV (reference sequence). CDR3 nucleotide sequence: TGTGCCAGCAGCTTATCGAGTCCTAATGAAAAACTGTTTTTT. Translating it yields CASSLSSPNEKLFF.

The chain uses TRBV25-1 and TRBJ1-3; TRBD1 aligns across 8 bases. This CDR3 comprises 14 residues. Germline trimming cut 7 bases from V and 1 base from J; bases unmatched to any gene: 3. From germline, CDR1 is MGHDK and CDR2 SYGVNS. CDR3 region: CASTDRVSGNTIYF. CDR3 coding DNA: TGTGCCAGCACGGACAGGGTGTCTGGAAACACCATATATTTT. The full variable domain, completed using reference TRBV25-1 and TRBJ1-3, is EADIYQTPRYLVIGTGKKITLECSQTMGHDKMYWYQQDPGMELHLIHYSYGVNSTEKGDLSSESTVSRIRTEHFPLTLESARPSHTSQYLCASTDRVSGNTIYFGEGSWLTVV.

This clone was observed once. This sequence joins TRBV7-9 and TRBJ2-1, with D possibly TRBD2 on 6 matching bases. Germline V gene lookup returns CDR1 SEHNR and CDR2 FQNEAQ (reference sequence). V lost 11 bases to trimming and J lost 10 bases, with 15 bases between them. This CDR3 has 11 residues. This CDR3 is CAAPRGNEQFF. The CDR3 bases are TGTGCCGCCCCGCGCGGGAACGAGCAGTTCTTC. The full variable domain, in which reference TRBV7-9 and TRBJ2-1 provide the parts outside the CDR3, is DTGVSQNPRHKITKRGQNVTFRCDPISEHNRLYWYRQTLGQGPEFLTYFQNEAQLEKSRLLSDRFSAERPKGSFSTLEIQRTEQGDSAMYLCAAPRGNEQFFGPGTRLTVL.

This chain's CDR3 is CASSGTGTADTQYF. The CDR3 DNA reads TGTGCCAGTAGCGGGACAGGGACTGCAGATACGCAGTATTTT. The V and J genes are TRBV19 and TRBJ2-3, with 9 bases fitting TRBD1. V was clipped by 6 bases and J by 4 bases; unmatched bases: 5. The CDR3 runs to 14 residues. CDR1 and CDR2 (germline): LNHDA, SQIVND (reference sequence).

V and J are TRBV7-2 and TRBJ2-7; no firm D call. Germline CDR1 reads SGHTA; CDR2 reads FQGNSA. CDR3 size: 14 residues. Trimming took 5 bases from V and 0 from J, leaving 11 bases between them. The CDR3 DNA reads TGTGCCAGCAGCCCCACAGTTGACTCCTACGAGCAGTACTTC. It translates to CASSPTVDSYEQYF.

The chain uses TRBV9 and TRBJ2-2; the match to TRBD1 covers 9 bases. This CDR3 is 17 amino acids long. Per the germline V gene, CDR1 is SGDLS and CDR2 is YYNGEE. V dropped 1 base and J dropped 0; count of bases not matched to a gene: 4. In DNA form, the CDR3 reads TGTGCCAGCAGCGTATCAACAGGGGGCTCGAACACCGGGGAGCTGTTTTTT. Its translation is CASSVSTGGSNTGELFF.

J is TRBJ2-1 and V is TRBV6-2 or TRBV6-3; D is ambiguous. V lost 0 bases and J 9 bases, leaving 3 bases between the germline ends. The CDR3 is made up of 11 amino acids. Per the germline V gene, CDR1 is MNHEY and CDR2 is SVGEGT. The CDR3 region has the DNA TGTGCCAGCAGTTACTCTAGTGAGCAGTTCTTC. It translates to CASSYSSEQFF.

This chain joins TRBV4-3 and TRBJ2-1; 10 bases map to TRBD2. V lost 0 bases, J lost 8 bases, and 10 bases stayed unmatched. Germline loops: CDR1 LGHNA, CDR2 YSLEER. The CDR3 spans 17 residues. The CDR3 sequence: CASSQDPAGGPVDEQFF. As DNA, the CDR3 is TGCGCCAGCAGCCAAGATCCAGCGGGGGGGCCCGTGGATGAGCAGTTCTTC.